This TCR beta chain was obtained from a study of T-cell memory formation after mild COVID-19. Study as a whole: Largely, TCR clusters stayed within a single donor.

UMIs and sample barcodes were carried by the TCR alpha and TCR beta cDNA libraries that 5'RACE produced using constant-segment primers. TCRdb re-called the 5' RACE reads through MiXCR, storing one row per CDR3 protein. The top ten hold roughly 23% of the sample, which has a few hundred thousand distinct CDR3 sequences, about 16% seen once. Sequenced input: PBMCs or a T cell subset sorted from them (not recorded which). The TCR sequence derives from a man aged 18 to 29 who had mild COVID-19 (a few samples of this study predate the infection). Cell type and time point are not known.

The CDR3 loop reads CSARDGDRGNIQYF. CDR3 coding DNA: TGCAGTGCTAGAGACGGGGATCGGGGAAACATTCAGTACTTC. This sequence joins TRBV20-1 and TRBJ2-4; tentative D call: TRBD2 (5 bases). This CDR3 contains 14 residues. Deletions cut 0 bases from V and 6 bases from J, with 12 bases between. Germline CDR1 reads DFQATT; CDR2 reads SNEGSKA (reference sequence).